This T cell receptor beta chain was sequenced for a study of cytomegalovirus exposure and HLA in healthy donors. Study results and caveats: Researchers reported in a later analysis that common viral pathogens appeared linked to several top clusters.

A note on this clone: The antigen remains unidentified. The junction does not match germline at one end; this may be a read error.

The PCR ran on 60 Vbeta and 13 Jbeta primers. Generated by immunoSEQ multiplex PCR, the TCRdb table keeps only in-frame clones and is missing some. The sample consists of around 190,000 clones, around 90% of them appearing once. The sequencing sample was made of PBMCs. The clonotype originates from a woman under 30 in good health and CMV-seronegative.

In DNA form, the CDR3 reads TGTTCCAGCACCTCGCTTGGAACGAGGGAGCAGTACTTC. Its translation is CSSTSLGTREQYF. J is TRBJ2-7 and V is TRBV7-9; D is unresolved. Germline V gene sequence: CDR1 SEHNR, CDR2 FQNEAQ (reference sequence). The length of the CDR3 is 13 residues. Looking up the rest from reference TRBV7-9 and TRBJ2-7 gives the full variable domain: DTGVSQNPRHKITKRGQNVTFRCDPISEHNRLYWYRQTLGQGPEFLTYFQNEAQLEKSRLLSDRFSAERPKGSFSTLEIQRTEQGDSAMYLCSSTSLGTREQYFGPGTRLTVT.